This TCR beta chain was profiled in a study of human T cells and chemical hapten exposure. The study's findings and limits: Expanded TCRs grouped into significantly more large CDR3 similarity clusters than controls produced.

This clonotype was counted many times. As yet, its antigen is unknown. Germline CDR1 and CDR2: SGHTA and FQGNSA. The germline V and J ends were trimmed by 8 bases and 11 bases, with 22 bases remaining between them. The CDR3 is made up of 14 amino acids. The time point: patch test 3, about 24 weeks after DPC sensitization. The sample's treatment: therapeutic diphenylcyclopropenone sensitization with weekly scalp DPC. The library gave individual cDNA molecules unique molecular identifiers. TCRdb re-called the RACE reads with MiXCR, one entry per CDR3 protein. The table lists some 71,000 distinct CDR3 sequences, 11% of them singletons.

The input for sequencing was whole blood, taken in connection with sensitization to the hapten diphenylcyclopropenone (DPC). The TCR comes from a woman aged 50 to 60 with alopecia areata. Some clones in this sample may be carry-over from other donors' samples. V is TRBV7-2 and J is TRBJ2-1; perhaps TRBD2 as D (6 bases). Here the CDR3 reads CASCQDLGTAKQFF. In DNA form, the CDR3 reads TGTGCCAGCTGCCAGGACCTTGGGACTGCGAAGCAGTTCTTC. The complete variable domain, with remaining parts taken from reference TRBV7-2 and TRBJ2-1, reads GAGVSQSPSNKVTEKGKDVELRCDPISGHTALYWYRQSLGQGLEFLIYFQGNSAPDKSGLPSDRFSAERTGGSVSTLTIQRTQQEDSAVYLCASCQDLGTAKQFFGPGTRLTVL.